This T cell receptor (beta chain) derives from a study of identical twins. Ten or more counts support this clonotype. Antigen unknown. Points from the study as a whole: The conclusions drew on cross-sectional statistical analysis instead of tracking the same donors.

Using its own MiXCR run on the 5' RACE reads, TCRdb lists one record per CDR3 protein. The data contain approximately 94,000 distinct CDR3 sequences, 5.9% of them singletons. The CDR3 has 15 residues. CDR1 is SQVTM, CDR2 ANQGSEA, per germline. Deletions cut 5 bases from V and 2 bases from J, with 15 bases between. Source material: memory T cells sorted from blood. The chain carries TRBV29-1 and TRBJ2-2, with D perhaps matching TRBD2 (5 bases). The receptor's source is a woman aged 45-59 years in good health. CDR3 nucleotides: TGCAGCGTTATTCCTGGGAGTTTTAACACCGGGGAGCTGTTTTTT. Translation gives CSVIPGSFNTGELFF.